This T cell receptor beta chain stems from a study of T cells in Graves' hyperthyroidism and ophthalmopathy. The CDR3 regions of TCR beta were amplified from RNA transcripts. HTBI primers drove first-round RT-PCR of the TCR CDR3. TCRdb ran MiXCR on the multiplex PCR reads and lists one entry per CDR3 protein. The table records approximately 420,000 distinct CDR3 sequences, roughly 13% of them present only once. With 6 bases clipped from V and 4 bases from J, the junction kept 14 bases outside the gene matches. Germline values: CDR1 SGHRS, CDR2 YFSETQ. CDR3 length equals 16 residues. This clonotype has just a few counts.

Sequenced input: blood. The V and J genes are TRBV5-1 and TRBJ1-2; 8 bases map to TRBD1. The origin of this receptor is a woman under 30 with Graves' hyperthyroidism. The CDR3 is CASIPKPGGPFYGYTF. Written as DNA, the CDR3 is TGCGCCAGCATCCCGAAACCAGGGGGCCCGTTCTATGGCTACACCTTC. Full variable domain (rest looked up from reference TRBV5-1 and TRBJ1-2): KAGVTQTPRYLIKTRGQQVTLSCSPISGHRSVSWYQQTPGQGLQFLFEYFSETQRNKGNFPGRFSGRQFSNSRSEMNVSTLELGDSALYLCASIPKPGGPFYGYTFGSGTRLTVV.